What follows is one T cell receptor (beta chain) and its context. Its antigen is as yet unknown. Germline CDR1 is MNHEY and CDR2 is SMNVEV (reference sequence). This CDR3 has 13 amino acids. Trimming shortened V by 8 bases and J by 5 bases, and 15 bases separated the two germline ends. The PCR made use of 60 Vbeta and 13 Jbeta primers. Some clones are missing from TCRdb's copy, which holds only in-frame ones; the method was immunoSEQ multiplex PCR. The sample lists roughly 150,000 clones; 82% were seen once. This sample is drawn from a study of cytomegalovirus exposure and HLA in healthy donors. Regarding the study as a whole: Researchers reported in a later analysis that common viral pathogens appeared linked to several top clusters. It was reportedly the case that the classifier diagnosed cytomegalovirus status with high specificity and sensitivity. CMV serostatus was the sole immune exposure information available.

The chain couples TRBV27 to TRBJ1-1; D perhaps matches TRBD1 (6 bases). The sample was PBMCs. This clonotype was obtained from a man between 25 and 39 years old in good health and CMV-seropositive. CDR3 sequence (DNA): TGTGCCAGCGGACAGCAGGGGCGGACTGAAGCTTTCTTT. The encoded protein is CASGQQGRTEAFF.